Below, one T cell receptor beta chain is given with its context. Its antigen remains unidentified. The entry originates in a study of PD-1 blockade in classical Hodgkin lymphoma. Germline loops: CDR1 LNHDA, CDR2 SQIVND (reference sequence). The CDR3 contains 14 residues. The V and J ends lost 10 bases and 0 bases, in that order; junction bases with no gene match: 8. Relapse was seen in all patients after autologous stem cell transplantation, and brentuximab vedotin exposure was variable. Complete response, partial response or progressive disease made up the best responses. Study-wide points: Repertoires differed for reasons still undefined, possibly disease activity or prior therapy. There was a significant rise in CD4+ TCR diversity by C4D1, with no such rise for CD8+. Complete responders had baseline diversity similar to newly diagnosed patients.

Assay: immunoSEQ multiplex PCR; the TCRdb copy retains only in-frame clones and omits some. The sample has 9,900 or so clones, 76% seen once. This receptor was identified in a human donor with classical Hodgkin lymphoma. The source material was peripheral blood mononuclear cells (PBMCs), sampled at baseline. The chain employs TRBV19 and TRBJ2-5, with TRBD1 identical over 7 bases. This CDR3 is CATRTGRDQETQYF. For the CDR3, the DNA is TGTGCCACCCGGACAGGTCGGGACCAAGAGACCCAGTACTTC.